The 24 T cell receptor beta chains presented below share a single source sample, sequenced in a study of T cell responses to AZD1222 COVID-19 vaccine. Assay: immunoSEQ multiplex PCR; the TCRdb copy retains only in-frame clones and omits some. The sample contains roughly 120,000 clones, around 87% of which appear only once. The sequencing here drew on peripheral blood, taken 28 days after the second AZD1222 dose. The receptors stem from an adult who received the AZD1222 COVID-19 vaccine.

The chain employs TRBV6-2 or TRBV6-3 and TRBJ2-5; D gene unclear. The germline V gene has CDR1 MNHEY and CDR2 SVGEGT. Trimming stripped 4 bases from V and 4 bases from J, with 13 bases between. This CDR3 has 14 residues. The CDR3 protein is CASSLRLVGETQYF. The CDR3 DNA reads TGTGCCAGCAGTTTAAGACTGGTCGGAGAGACCCAGTACTTC.

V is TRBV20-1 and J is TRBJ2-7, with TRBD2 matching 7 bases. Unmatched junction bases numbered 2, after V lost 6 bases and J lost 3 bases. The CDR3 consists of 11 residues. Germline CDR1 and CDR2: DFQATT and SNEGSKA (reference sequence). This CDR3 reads CSAGTIYEQYF. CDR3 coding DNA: TGCAGTGCCGGGACTATCTACGAGCAGTACTTC.

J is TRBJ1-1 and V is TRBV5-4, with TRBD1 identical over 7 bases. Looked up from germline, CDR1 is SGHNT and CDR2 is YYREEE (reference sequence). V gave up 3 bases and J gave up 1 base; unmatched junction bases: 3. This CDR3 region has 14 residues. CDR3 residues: CASSWDRSNTEAFF. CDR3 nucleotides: TGTGCCAGCAGCTGGGACAGATCGAACACTGAAGCTTTCTTT. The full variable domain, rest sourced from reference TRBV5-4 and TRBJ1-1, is ETGVTQSPTHLIKTRGQQVTLRCSSQSGHNTVSWYQQALGQGPQFIFQYYREEENGRGNFPPRFSGLQFPNYSSELNVNALELDDSALYLCASSWDRSNTEAFFGQGTRLTVV.

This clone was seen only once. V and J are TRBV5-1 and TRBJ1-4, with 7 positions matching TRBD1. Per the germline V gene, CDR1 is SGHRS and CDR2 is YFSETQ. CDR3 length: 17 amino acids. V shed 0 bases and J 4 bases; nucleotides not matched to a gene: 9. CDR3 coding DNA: TGCGCCAGCAGCTTGGGAAGGGGGCGTAATCTTAATGAAAAACTGTTTTTT. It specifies CASSLGRGRNLNEKLFF.

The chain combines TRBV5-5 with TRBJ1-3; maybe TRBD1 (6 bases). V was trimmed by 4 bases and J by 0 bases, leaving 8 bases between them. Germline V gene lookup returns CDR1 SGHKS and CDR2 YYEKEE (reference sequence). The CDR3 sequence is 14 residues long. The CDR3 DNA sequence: TGTGCCAGCAGCCCGACAGGCTCTGGAAACACCATATATTTT. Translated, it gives CASSPTGSGNTIYF.

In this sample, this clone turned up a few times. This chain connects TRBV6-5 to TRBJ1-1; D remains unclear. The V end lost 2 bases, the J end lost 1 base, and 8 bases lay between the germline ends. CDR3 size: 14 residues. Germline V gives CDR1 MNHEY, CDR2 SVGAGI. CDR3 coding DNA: TGTGCCAGCAGTTACGGTGCGGGGAACACTGAAGCTTTCTTT. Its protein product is CASSYGAGNTEAFF.

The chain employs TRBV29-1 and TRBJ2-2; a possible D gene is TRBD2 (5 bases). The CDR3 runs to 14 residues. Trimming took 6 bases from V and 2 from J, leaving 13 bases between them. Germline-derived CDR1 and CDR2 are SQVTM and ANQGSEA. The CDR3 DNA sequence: TGCAGCGTCCTGTTCCGGGGTAACACCGGGGAGCTGTTTTTT. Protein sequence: CSVLFRGNTGELFF.

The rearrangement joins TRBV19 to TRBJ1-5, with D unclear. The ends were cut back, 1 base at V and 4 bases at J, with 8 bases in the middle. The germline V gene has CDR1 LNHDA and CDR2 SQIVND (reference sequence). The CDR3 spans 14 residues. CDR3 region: CASSIVDLNQPQHF. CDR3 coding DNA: TGTGCCAGTAGTATAGTGGACCTTAATCAGCCCCAGCATTTT. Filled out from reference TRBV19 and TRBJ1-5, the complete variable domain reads DGGITQSPKYLFRKEGQNVTLSCEQNLNHDAMYWYRQDPGQGLRLIYYSQIVNDFQKGDIAEGYSVSREKKESFPLTVTSAQKNPTAFYLCASSIVDLNQPQHFGDGTRLSIL.

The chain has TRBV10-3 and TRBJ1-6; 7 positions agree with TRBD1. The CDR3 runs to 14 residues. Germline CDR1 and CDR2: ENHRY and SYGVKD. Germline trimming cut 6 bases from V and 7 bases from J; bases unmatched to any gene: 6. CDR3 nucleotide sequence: TGTGCCATCAGCGAGAGGGGGCACAATTCACCCCTCCACTTT. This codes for CAISERGHNSPLHF.

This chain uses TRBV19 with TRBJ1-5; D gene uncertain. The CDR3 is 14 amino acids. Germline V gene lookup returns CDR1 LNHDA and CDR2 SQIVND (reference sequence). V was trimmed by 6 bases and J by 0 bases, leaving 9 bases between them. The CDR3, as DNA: TGTGCCAGTAGGCAGGATTATAGCAATCAGCCCCAGCATTTT. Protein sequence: CASRQDYSNQPQHF.

For the CDR3, the DNA is TGTGCCAGTAATCAGGGCTCTGGGGCCAACGTCCTGACTTTC. Amino acid sequence: CASNQGSGANVLTF. The gene calls are TRBV19 and TRBJ2-6, with D tentatively TRBD1 (5 bases). CDR3 length: 14 amino acids. Germline V lookup: CDR1 LNHDA, CDR2 SQIVND (reference sequence). Trimming left V 7 bases short and J 0 bases short, with 7 bases between.

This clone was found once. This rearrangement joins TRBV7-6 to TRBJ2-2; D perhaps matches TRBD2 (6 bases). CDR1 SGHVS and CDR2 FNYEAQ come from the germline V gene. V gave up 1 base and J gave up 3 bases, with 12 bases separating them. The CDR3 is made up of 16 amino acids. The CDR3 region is CASSLVAGWDTGELFF. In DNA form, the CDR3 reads TGTGCCAGCAGCTTAGTTGCGGGGTGGGACACCGGGGAGCTGTTTTTT.

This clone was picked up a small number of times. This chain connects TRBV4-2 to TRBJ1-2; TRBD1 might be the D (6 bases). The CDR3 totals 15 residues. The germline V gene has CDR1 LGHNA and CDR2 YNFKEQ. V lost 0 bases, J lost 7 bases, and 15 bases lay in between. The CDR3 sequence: CASSQDGGQVGGYTF. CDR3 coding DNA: TGTGCCAGCAGCCAAGACGGGGGCCAAGTGGGTGGCTACACCTTC.

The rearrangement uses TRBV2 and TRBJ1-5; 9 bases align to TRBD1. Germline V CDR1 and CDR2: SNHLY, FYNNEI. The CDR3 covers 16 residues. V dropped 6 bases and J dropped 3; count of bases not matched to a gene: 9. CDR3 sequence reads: CASREQGAGINQPQHF. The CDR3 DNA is TGTGCCAGCAGGGAACAGGGGGCTGGCATCAATCAGCCCCAGCATTTT.

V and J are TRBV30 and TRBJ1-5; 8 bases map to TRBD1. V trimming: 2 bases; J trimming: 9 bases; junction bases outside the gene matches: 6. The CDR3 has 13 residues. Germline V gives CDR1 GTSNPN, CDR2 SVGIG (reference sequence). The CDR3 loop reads CAWSQGALGPQHF. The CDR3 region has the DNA TGTGCCTGGAGTCAGGGGGCTTTGGGGCCCCAGCATTTT.

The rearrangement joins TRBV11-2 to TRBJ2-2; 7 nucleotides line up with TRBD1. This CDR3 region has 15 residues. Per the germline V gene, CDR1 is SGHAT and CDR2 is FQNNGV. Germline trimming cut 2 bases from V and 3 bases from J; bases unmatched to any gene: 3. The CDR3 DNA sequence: TGTGCCAGCAGCTTAAGGGGGCAGGACACCGGGGAGCTGTTTTTT. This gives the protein CASSLRGQDTGELFF.

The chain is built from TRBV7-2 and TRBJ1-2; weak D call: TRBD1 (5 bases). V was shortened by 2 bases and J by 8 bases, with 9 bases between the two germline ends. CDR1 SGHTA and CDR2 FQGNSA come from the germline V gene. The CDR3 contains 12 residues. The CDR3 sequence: CASSLQGGGYTF. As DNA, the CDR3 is TGTGCCAGCAGCTTACAGGGAGGGGGCTACACCTTC.

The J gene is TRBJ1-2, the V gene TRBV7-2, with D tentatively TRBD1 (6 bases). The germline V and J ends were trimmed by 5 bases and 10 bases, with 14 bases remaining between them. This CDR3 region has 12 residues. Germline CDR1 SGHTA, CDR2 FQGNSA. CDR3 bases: TGTGCCAGCAGCCAAAACAGGGTGCACTACACCTTC. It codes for CASSQNRVHYTF.

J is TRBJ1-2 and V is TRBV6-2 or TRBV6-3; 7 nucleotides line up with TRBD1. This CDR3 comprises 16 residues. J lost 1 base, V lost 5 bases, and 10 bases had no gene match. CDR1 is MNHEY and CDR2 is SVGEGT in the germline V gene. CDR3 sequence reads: CASSDGGQTNNYGYTF. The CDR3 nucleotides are TGTGCCAGCAGTGACGGGGGACAGACCAATAACTATGGCTACACCTTC.

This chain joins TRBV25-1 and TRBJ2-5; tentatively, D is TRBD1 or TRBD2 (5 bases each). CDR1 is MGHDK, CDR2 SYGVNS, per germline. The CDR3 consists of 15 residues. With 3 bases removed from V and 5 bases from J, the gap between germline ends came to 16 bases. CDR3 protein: CASSDTKGPGETQYF. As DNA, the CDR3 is TGTGCCAGCAGTGATACGAAGGGGCCGGGGGAGACCCAGTACTTC.

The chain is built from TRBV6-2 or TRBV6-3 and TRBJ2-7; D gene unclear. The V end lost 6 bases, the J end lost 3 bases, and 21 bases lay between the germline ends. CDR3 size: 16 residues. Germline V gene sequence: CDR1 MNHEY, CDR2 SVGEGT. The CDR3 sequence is CASSRRTGLGIYEQYF. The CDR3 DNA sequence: TGTGCCAGCAGCCGACGGACGGGCCTGGGGATCTACGAGCAGTACTTC.

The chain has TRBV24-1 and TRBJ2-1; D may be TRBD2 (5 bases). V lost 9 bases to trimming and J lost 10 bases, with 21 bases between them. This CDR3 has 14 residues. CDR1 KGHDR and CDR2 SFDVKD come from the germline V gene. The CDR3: CATSPGEPSREQFF. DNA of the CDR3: TGTGCCACCTCACCCGGGGAACCTTCCCGGGAGCAGTTCTTC.

The CDR3 coding sequence is TGTGCCAGCTCACCAGCCGGGGGAACACTCCAACAGCCCCAGCATTTT. This encodes CASSPAGGTLQQPQHF. The chain carries TRBV18 and TRBJ1-5, with D possibly matching TRBD1 (5 bases). The CDR3 runs 16 residues. Germline CDR1 and CDR2: KGHSH and LQKENI. Trimming took off 2 bases at V and 7 bases at J, with 18 bases between the two ends.

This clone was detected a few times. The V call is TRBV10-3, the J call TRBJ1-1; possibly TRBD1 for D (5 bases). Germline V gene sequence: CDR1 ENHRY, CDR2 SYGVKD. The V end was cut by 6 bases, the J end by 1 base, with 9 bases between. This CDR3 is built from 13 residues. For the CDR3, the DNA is TGTGCCATCAGATTCGGGGGGAACACTGAAGCTTTCTTT. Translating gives CAIRFGGNTEAFF.